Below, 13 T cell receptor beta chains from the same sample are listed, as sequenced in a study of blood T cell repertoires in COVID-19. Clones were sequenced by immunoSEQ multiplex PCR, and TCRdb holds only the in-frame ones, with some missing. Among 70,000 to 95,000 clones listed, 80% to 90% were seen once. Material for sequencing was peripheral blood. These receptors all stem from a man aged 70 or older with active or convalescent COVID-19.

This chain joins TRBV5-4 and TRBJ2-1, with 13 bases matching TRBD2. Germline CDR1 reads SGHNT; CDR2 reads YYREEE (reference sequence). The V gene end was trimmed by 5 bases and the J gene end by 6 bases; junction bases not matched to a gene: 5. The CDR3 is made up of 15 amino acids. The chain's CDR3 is CASRWTSGRTNEQFF. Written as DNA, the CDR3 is TGTGCCAGCAGGTGGACTAGCGGGAGAACCAATGAGCAGTTCTTC.

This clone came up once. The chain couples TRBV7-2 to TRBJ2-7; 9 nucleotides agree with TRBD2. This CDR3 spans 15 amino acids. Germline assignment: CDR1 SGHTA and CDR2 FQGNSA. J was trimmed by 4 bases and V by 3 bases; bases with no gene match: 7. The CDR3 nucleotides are TGTGCCAGCAGCTTTAGTGAGCGGGAGGCATACGAGCAGTACTTC. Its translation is CASSFSEREAYEQYF.

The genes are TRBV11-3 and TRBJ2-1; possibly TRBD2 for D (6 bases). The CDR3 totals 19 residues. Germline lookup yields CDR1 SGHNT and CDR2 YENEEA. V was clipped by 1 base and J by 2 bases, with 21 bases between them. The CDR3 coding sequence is TGTGCCAGCAGCTTAGTACTAATTGGACGGGAGTTTGCCTACAATGAGCAGTTCTTC. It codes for CASSLVLIGREFAYNEQFF.

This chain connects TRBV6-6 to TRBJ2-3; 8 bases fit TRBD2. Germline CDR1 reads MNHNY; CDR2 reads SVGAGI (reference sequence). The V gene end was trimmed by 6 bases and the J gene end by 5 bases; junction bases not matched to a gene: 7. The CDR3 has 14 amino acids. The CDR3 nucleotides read TGTGCCAGCAGAACCGGGACTAGGTTAGATACGCAGTATTTT. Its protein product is CASRTGTRLDTQYF.

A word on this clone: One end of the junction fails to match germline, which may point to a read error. The CDR3 loop reads CSARDLTAGIF. As DNA, the CDR3 is TGCAGTGCTAGAGATCTAACAGCGGGAATCTTC. The chain joins TRBV20-1 to TRBJ2-1, with 7 positions matching TRBD2. CDR1 is DFQATT, CDR2 SNEGSKA, per germline (reference sequence). This CDR3 contains 11 residues.

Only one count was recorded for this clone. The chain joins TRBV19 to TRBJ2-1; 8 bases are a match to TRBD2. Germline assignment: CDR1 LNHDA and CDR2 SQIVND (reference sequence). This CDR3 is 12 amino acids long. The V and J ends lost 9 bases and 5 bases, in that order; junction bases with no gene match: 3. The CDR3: CASRTSNNEQFF. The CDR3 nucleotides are TGTGCCAGCAGGACTAGCAACAATGAGCAGTTCTTC.

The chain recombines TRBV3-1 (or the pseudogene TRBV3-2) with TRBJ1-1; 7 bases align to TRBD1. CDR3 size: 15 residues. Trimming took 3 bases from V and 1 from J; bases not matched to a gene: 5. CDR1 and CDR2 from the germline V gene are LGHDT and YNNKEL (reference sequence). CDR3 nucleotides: TGTGCCAGCAGCCACGGACAGGTAGGGAACACTGAAGCTTTCTTT. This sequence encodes CASSHGQVGNTEAFF.

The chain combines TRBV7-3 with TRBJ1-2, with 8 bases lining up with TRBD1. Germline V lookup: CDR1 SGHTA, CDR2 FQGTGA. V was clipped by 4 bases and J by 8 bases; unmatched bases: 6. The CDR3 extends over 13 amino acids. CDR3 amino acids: CASSSKTGEGYTF. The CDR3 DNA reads TGTGCCAGCAGCTCCAAGACAGGGGAGGGCTACACCTTC.

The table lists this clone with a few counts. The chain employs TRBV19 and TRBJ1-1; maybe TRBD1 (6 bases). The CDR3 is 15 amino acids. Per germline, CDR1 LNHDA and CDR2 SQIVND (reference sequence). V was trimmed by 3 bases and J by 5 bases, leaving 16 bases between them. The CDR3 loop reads CASSINQGGGTEAFF. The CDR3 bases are TGTGCCAGTAGTATTAACCAGGGAGGGGGTACTGAAGCTTTCTTT.

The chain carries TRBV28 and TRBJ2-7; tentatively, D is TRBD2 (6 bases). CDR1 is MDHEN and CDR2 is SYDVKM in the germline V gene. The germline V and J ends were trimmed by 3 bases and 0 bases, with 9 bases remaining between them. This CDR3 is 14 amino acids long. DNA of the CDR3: TGTGCCAGCAGTTTTTGGACTAACTCCTACGAGCAGTACTTC. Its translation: CASSFWTNSYEQYF.

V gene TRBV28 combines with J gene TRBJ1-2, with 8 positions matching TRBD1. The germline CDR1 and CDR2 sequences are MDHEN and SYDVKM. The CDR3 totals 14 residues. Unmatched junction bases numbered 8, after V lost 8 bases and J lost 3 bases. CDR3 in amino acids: CASRTSGGDYGYTF. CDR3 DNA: TGTGCCAGCCGCACTTCAGGGGGCGACTATGGCTACACCTTC.

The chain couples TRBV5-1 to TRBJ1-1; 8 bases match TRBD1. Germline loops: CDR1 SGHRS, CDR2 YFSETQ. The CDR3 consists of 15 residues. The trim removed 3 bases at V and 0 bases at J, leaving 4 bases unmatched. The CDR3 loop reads CASSSRQGLNTEAFF. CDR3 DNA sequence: TGCGCCAGCAGCTCGCGACAGGGGCTGAACACTGAAGCTTTCTTT.

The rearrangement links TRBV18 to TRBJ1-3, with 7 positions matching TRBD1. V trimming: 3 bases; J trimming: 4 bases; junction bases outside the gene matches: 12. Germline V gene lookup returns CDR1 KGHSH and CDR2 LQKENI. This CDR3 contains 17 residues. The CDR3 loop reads CASSPTGQTGSGNTIYF. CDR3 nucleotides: TGTGCCAGCTCACCCACGGGACAGACAGGGTCCGGAAACACCATATATTTT.